These 10 T cell receptor beta chains originate from one sample sequenced in a study of T cells in Graves' hyperthyroidism and ophthalmopathy (dated by TCRdb to the late 2010s). The library was made by multiplex PCR. Sequencing was carried out with an Illumina HiSeq 2000. TCR beta CDR3 regions were amplified from RNA transcripts. A first-round RT-PCR of the TCR CDR3 used the HTBI primer set with the Qiagen OneStep RT-PCR kit. The public sequencing data were trimmed at Q25 with fastp and processed into clonotypes with MiXCR by TCRdb, which kept only in-frame beta chains. Records with the same CDR3 protein are collapsed into one entry carrying the most frequent genes and DNA. The sample profile shows 130,000 or so distinct CDR3 sequences; roughly a fifth of them were found once. The ten largest clones take up around 70% of the sample. Sequencing was performed on blood. These receptors came from a woman aged 45-65 years with Graves' hyperthyroidism that later progressed to Graves' ophthalmopathy.

This clonotype was counted at least ten times. This chain uses TRBV7-3 with TRBJ2-1; D is uncertain. V was trimmed by 5 bases and J by 6 bases, leaving 11 bases between them. In germline, CDR1 is SGHTA, CDR2 FQGTGA. CDR3 length: 13 amino acids. CDR3 in amino acids: CASSPGRPNEQFF. The CDR3 DNA sequence: TGTGCCAGCAGCCCGGGCCGCCCCAATGAGCAGTTCTTC.

The chain couples TRBV12-3 or TRBV12-4 to TRBJ1-5, with D possibly matching TRBD1 (5 bases). V shed 7 bases and J shed 2 bases, with 12 bases lying between them. There are 14 residues in the CDR3. CDR3 in DNA: TGTGCCAGCACTAACGGGGGTGGCAATCAGCCCCAGCATTTT. It specifies CASTNGGGNQPQHF.

This clonotype occurred many times. The chain joins TRBV7-8 to TRBJ1-2, with no clear D. Trimming cost V 4 bases and J 1 base, with 10 bases left between them. The CDR3 runs 14 residues. The germline gives CDR1 SGHVS, CDR2 FQNEAQ. In DNA form, the CDR3 reads TGTGCCAGCAGCTCGGGATACCTTAACTATGGCTACACCTTC. Its protein product is CASSSGYLNYGYTF.

This clonotype was observed at least ten times. V gene TRBV6-1 combines with J gene TRBJ1-4, with D possibly being TRBD1 (5 bases). The CDR3 is made up of 12 amino acids. The V end lost 6 bases, the J end lost 12 bases, and 14 bases lay between the germline ends. Germline CDR1 MNHNS, CDR2 SASEGT. CDR3 protein: CASRYGDRQLFF. CDR3 DNA: TGTGCCAGCAGGTACGGGGACCGTCAACTGTTTTTT.

The CDR3 nucleotides read TGTGCCAGCCATAGCGGTACCTCTAGCACAGATACGCAGTATTTT. Translated: CASHSGTSSTDTQYF. J is TRBJ2-3 and V is TRBV25-1; a weak D match, TRBD2 (6 bases). Germline values: CDR1 MGHDK, CDR2 SYGVNS. This CDR3 spans 15 amino acids. V lost 8 bases to trimming and J lost 0 bases, with 15 bases between them.

In regard to this clonotype: This may be a read error, as it is one base from a much larger clone. The chain joins TRBV5-1 to TRBJ2-7; perhaps TRBD2 as D (5 bases). Trimming pared 0 bases from V and 2 bases from J, leaving 9 bases between. The CDR3 is 14 residues long. Germline V CDR1 and CDR2: SGHRS, YFSETQ. The CDR3 DNA is TGCGCCAGCAGCTTGGACGGGAATACCTACGAGCAGTACTTC. It is translated as CASSLDGNTYEQYF.

The rearrangement uses TRBV5-1 and TRBJ2-3; D unresolved. Germline CDR1 and CDR2: SGHRS and YFSETQ. Between the trimmed V and J ends, which lost 2 bases and 2 bases, there was a span of 12 bases. The CDR3 consists of 15 residues. For the CDR3, the DNA is TGCGCCAGCAGCTTAGGTCCCGGAGACACAGATACGCAGTATTTT. This codes for CASSLGPGDTDTQYF. Combining the CDR3 with reference TRBV5-1 and TRBJ2-3 gives the whole variable domain KAGVTQTPRYLIKTRGQQVTLSCSPISGHRSVSWYQQTPGQGLQFLFEYFSETQRNKGNFPGRFSGRQFSNSRSEMNVSTLELGDSALYLCASSLGPGDTDTQYFGPGTRLTVL.

This clonotype was found many times. For the CDR3, the DNA is TGTGCCAGCAGCTTTTACAACTACGAGCAGTACTTC. It encodes CASSFYNYEQYF. This chain uses TRBV5-6 with TRBJ2-7; the D is unclear. V was pared by 2 bases and J by 3 bases, with 6 bases between. The length of the CDR3 is 12 residues. Germline lookup yields CDR1 SGHDT and CDR2 YYEEEE.

J is TRBJ2-1 and V is TRBV2, with D perhaps being TRBD1 or TRBD2 (5 bases each). V lost 0 bases, J lost 10 bases, and 10 bases lay in between. The CDR3 totals 13 residues. Germline V gene lookup returns CDR1 SNHLY and CDR2 FYNNEI. The CDR3 DNA sequence: TGTGCCAGCAGTGAAGCGCTAGGGGACGAGCAGTTCTTC. Residues: CASSEALGDEQFF.

This clonotype has more than one count but fewer than ten. This chain uses TRBV6-1 with TRBJ2-5; 8 nucleotides agree with TRBD1. Germline V gene data show CDR1 as MNHNS and CDR2 as SASEGT. V was clipped by 6 bases and J by 4 bases; unmatched bases: 10. The length of the CDR3 is 15 residues. CDR3 nucleotides: TGTGCCAGCAGCTACGGGACAGGTGGCCGAGAGACCCAGTACTTC. It yields the protein CASSYGTGGRETQYF.